This T cell receptor (beta chain) was sequenced in a study of blood T cell repertoires in COVID-19. Study-wide background: Sources were T cells, B-cell-depleted T cells, or PBMCs; the material itself was cDNA or gDNA.

The age range of participants was 18 to 89 years, with residence in 20 to 25 US areas. The study assigned cohorts using participant-reported clinical history. Repertoires were generated with immunoSEQ multiplex PCR, while TCRdb's copy carries only in-frame clones and drops some. The repertoire includes under 300,000 clones, about nine tenths of them detected once, and roughly 1.2% sits in the top ten. The source is a human donor in a cohort exposed to, infected with or recovered from COVID-19 (not recorded which). The donor label of this sample is uncertain. Source material: PBMCs or T cells enriched from blood (not recorded which).

CDR3 loop: CASSPDRAAGSPLHF. Here the CDR3 DNA reads TGTGCCAGCTCACCAGACAGGGCAGCGGGCTCACCCCTCCACTTT. V usage is TRBV18 and J usage is TRBJ1-6; 7 positions agree with TRBD1. V was clipped by 2 bases and J by 10 bases; unmatched bases: 8. Germline CDR1 and CDR2: KGHSH and LQKENI. The CDR3 spans 15 residues.